The 16 T cell receptor beta chains below come from one sample, sequenced in a study of shared clonotypes between healthy human individuals (dated by TCRdb to 2019 to 2021). Library preparation used the immunoSEQ multiplex PCR assay. This is the immuneACCESS table as TCRdb keeps it, with only in-frame sequences that have V and J called. A part of the clones is gone; compared with another copy, unresolved V genes explain less than half, and the rest is unexplained. The sample includes roughly 1,600,000 clones, with roughly 98.5% observed a single time. The ten most abundant clones make up approximately 0.4% of the sample. The specimen sequenced was naive CD4+ T cells sorted from blood. The cell subset or site tag for this specimen amounts to: CD45RA+ positively selected. The receptors stem from a man in his thirties or forties in good health.

This clone was found once. The chain carries TRBV7-2 and TRBJ2-1; 11 bases match TRBD2. There are 15 residues in the CDR3. The trim removed 3 bases at V and 5 bases at J, leaving 3 bases unmatched. The germline V gene has CDR1 SGHTA and CDR2 FQGNSA. The CDR3, as DNA: TGTGCCAGCAGCTTTCCGGGACTAGCGGACAATGAGCAGTTCTTC. Its translation is CASSFPGLADNEQFF.

The genes are TRBV18 and TRBJ1-1, with D perhaps TRBD1 (5 bases). The ends were cut back, 4 bases at V and 0 bases at J, with 15 bases in the middle. This CDR3 spans 16 amino acids. In germline, CDR1 is KGHSH, CDR2 LQKENI. DNA for the CDR3: TGTGCCAGCTCACACCTCCGACAGAGTTTGAACACTGAAGCTTTCTTT. This encodes CASSHLRQSLNTEAFF. The full variable domain, in which reference TRBV18 and TRBJ1-1 provide the parts outside the CDR3, is NAGVMQNPRHLVRRRGQEARLRCSPMKGHSHVYWYRQLPEEGLKFMVYLQKENIIDESGMPKERFSAEFPKEGPSILRIQQVVRGDSAAYFCASSHLRQSLNTEAFFGQGTRLTVV.

The genes are TRBV19 and TRBJ1-4; no reliable D call. V was cut by 9 bases and J by 4 bases, with 6 bases left in between. Germline lookup yields CDR1 LNHDA and CDR2 SQIVND (reference sequence). The CDR3 has 11 residues. CDR3: CASKFNEKLFF. In DNA, the CDR3 is TGTGCCAGCAAGTTTAATGAAAAACTGTTTTTT.

The V call is TRBV5-1, the J call TRBJ2-7; 8 bases are a match to TRBD1. Germline V CDR1 and CDR2: SGHRS, YFSETQ. V was pared by 0 bases and J by 0 bases, with 2 bases of the junction left unmatched. The CDR3 spans 15 residues. CDR3 sequence: CASSLGTGTSYEQYF. DNA for the CDR3: TGCGCCAGCAGCTTGGGGACAGGGACCTCCTACGAGCAGTACTTC.

The rearrangement links TRBV2 to TRBJ2-7; 8 positions agree with TRBD1. This CDR3 is 15 amino acids long. After removal of 3 bases from V and 2 bases from J, the junction contained 6 bases not matched to a gene. CDR1 and CDR2 from the germline V gene are SNHLY and FYNNEI. DNA of the CDR3: TGTGCCAGCAGTGAGGGGGACAGGTTAACCTACGAGCAGTACTTC. Amino acid sequence: CASSEGDRLTYEQYF.

This chain joins TRBV7-9 and TRBJ1-2; D is possibly TRBD1 (5 bases). Germline-derived CDR1 and CDR2 are SEHNR and FQNEAQ (reference sequence). The CDR3 covers 13 residues. V was shortened by 5 bases and J by 7 bases, with 14 bases between the two germline ends. CDR3 in DNA: TGTGCCAGCAGCCGAAATCAGGGCTTTGGCTACACCTTC. Its translation is CASSRNQGFGYTF.

The DNA for the CDR3 is TGTGCCAGTAGTCCGAGGACAGGGAGAGATGAGACCCAGTACTTC. Protein product: CASSPRTGRDETQYF. This chain uses TRBV19 with TRBJ2-5; 8 positions match TRBD1. The CDR3 totals 15 residues. Per germline, CDR1 LNHDA and CDR2 SQIVND (reference sequence). The V segment lost 5 bases and the J segment 5 bases; nucleotides outside the gene matches: 10.

This chain uses TRBV5-4 with TRBJ2-7; 7 bases agree with TRBD1. J lost 4 bases, V lost 4 bases, and 8 bases had no gene match. The germline CDR1 and CDR2 sequences are SGHNT and YYREEE (reference sequence). This CDR3 comprises 14 residues. The CDR3 nucleotides read TGTGCCAGCAGCCATACCGGGACAGAGTACGAGCAGTACTTC. This gives the protein CASSHTGTEYEQYF.

The chain links TRBV2 to TRBJ2-7; no clear D gene. Germline V lookup: CDR1 SNHLY, CDR2 FYNNEI. The CDR3 consists of 15 residues. V was pared by 6 bases and J by 5 bases, with 20 bases between. The CDR3 loop reads CASRARYLNVNEQYF. CDR3 in DNA: TGTGCCAGCAGAGCCAGGTACTTGAATGTCAACGAGCAGTACTTC.

This sequence joins TRBV5-8 and TRBJ2-7; D is unresolved. From germline, CDR1 is SGHTS and CDR2 YDEGEE. The ends were cut back, 7 bases at V and 3 bases at J, with 14 bases in the middle. This CDR3 spans 13 amino acids. CDR3 DNA sequence: TGTGCCAGCGATCGGACGGGTAACTACGAGCAGTACTTC. It encodes CASDRTGNYEQYF.

This clone was recorded once. The V gene is TRBV5-1, the J gene TRBJ1-4; TRBD1 aligns across 7 bases. This CDR3 comprises 18 residues. Germline-derived CDR1 and CDR2 are SGHRS and YFSETQ. V was clipped by 4 bases and J by 8 bases; unmatched bases: 20. This chain's CDR3 is CASSPGSRGITGKEKLFF. CDR3 nucleotide sequence: TGCGCCAGCAGCCCGGGGTCCAGGGGGATCACGGGAAAAGAAAAACTGTTTTTT.

Of note for this clone: The sample holds other DNA sequences that translate to the same CDR3. The rearrangement joins TRBV7-2 to TRBJ2-7; TRBD1 matches at 8 bases. The CDR3 totals 14 residues. The trim removed 5 bases at V and 0 bases at J, leaving 3 bases unmatched. CDR1 is SGHTA, CDR2 FQGNSA, per germline. The CDR3 sequence: CASSRDRSSYEQYF. In nucleotides, the CDR3 is TGTGCCAGCAGCCGGGACAGGAGCTCCTACGAGCAGTACTTC.

This chain links TRBV6-4 with TRBJ2-2; TRBD1 matches 9 bases. CDR1 and CDR2 (germline): MRHNA, SNTAGT. The CDR3 sequence is 20 residues long. V dropped 6 bases and J dropped 0; count of bases not matched to a gene: 17. CDR3 loop: CASSRDRVGYGRANTGELFF. In DNA, the CDR3 is TGTGCCAGCAGCCGGGACAGGGTCGGGTACGGGCGAGCGAACACCGGGGAGCTGTTTTTT.

The chain links TRBV5-1 to TRBJ2-2; D may be TRBD1 or TRBD2 (5 bases each). There are 17 residues in the CDR3. From germline, CDR1 is SGHRS and CDR2 YFSETQ. V lost 2 bases to trimming and J lost 5 bases, with 19 bases between them. CDR3 nucleotides: TGCGCCAGCAGCTTCAACGCTGGGGGAGTTAAGACCGGGGAGCTGTTTTTT. It is translated as CASSFNAGGVKTGELFF. Combining the CDR3 with reference TRBV5-1 and TRBJ2-2 gives the whole variable domain KAGVTQTPRYLIKTRGQQVTLSCSPISGHRSVSWYQQTPGQGLQFLFEYFSETQRNKGNFPGRFSGRQFSNSRSEMNVSTLELGDSALYLCASSFNAGGVKTGELFFGEGSRLTVL.

This chain links TRBV11-2 with TRBJ1-5; no clear D gene. V was shortened by 3 bases and J by 2 bases, with 5 bases between the two germline ends. CDR1 and CDR2 from the germline V gene are SGHAT and FQNNGV. The CDR3 has 13 residues. The CDR3 spells CASSFVRNQPQHF. As DNA, the CDR3 is TGTGCCAGCAGCTTTGTTCGCAATCAGCCCCAGCATTTT.

This sequence joins TRBV28 and TRBJ2-2; 9 nucleotides line up with TRBD1. In germline, CDR1 is MDHEN, CDR2 SYDVKM. V shed 3 bases, J shed 7 bases, and the junction held 6 bases outside the gene matches. The CDR3 is made up of 15 amino acids. CDR3 sequence reads: CASSFGQGRGGELFF. In DNA form, the CDR3 reads TGTGCCAGCAGTTTCGGACAGGGGCGGGGCGGGGAGCTGTTTTTT.